These 12 T cell receptor beta chains were sequenced from one sample in a study of read filtering for tumor transcriptome and immune sequencing. From around 440 ng of RNA, a library with molecular barcoded alpha/delta and beta/gamma adaptors was made. One entry per CDR3 protein, called by TCRdb with MiXCR from the reads. The sample includes approximately 65,000 distinct CDR3 sequences, approximately 15% seen only once; the top ten take roughly 45%. Sequenced sample: a population of CD138-negative cells sorted from bone marrow. Receptors were obtained from a donor aged 40 or older with multiple myeloma.

This clonotype has ten or more counts. The chain has TRBV7-2 and TRBJ2-2; D possibly corresponds to TRBD2 (6 bases). Trimming removed 0 bases at V and 5 bases at J, with 10 bases between. The CDR3 length is 15 residues. Germline assignment: CDR1 SGHTA and CDR2 FQGNSA. CDR3 sequence reads: CASSLAGGGTGELFF. In DNA, the CDR3 is TGTGCCAGCAGCTTAGCGGGAGGCGGGACCGGGGAGCTGTTTTTT.

This clonotype has a handful of counts. The rearrangement joins TRBV9 to TRBJ1-1; a possible D gene is TRBD1 (6 bases). The germline V gene encodes CDR1 SGDLS and CDR2 YYNGEE. The V and J ends lost 2 bases and 1 base respectively, with 9 bases between them. The CDR3 is 14 amino acids. The CDR3: CASSVAGQNTEAFF. CDR3 DNA sequence: TGTGCCAGCAGCGTGGCGGGACAGAACACTGAAGCTTTCTTT.

This clonotype has a handful of counts. One end of the junction fails to match germline, which may point to a read error. The chain links TRBV2 to TRBJ2-3; D could derive from TRBD1 or TRBD2 (7 bases each). CDR1 is SNHLY and CDR2 is FYNNEI in the germline V gene. CDR3 size: 15 residues. CDR3 bases: TGTACCAGCAGGGGGGGGCTGCCTAGCACAGATACGCAGTATTTT. This gives the protein CTSRGGLPSTDTQYF.

The table lists this clonotype with many counts. The chain carries TRBV28 and TRBJ2-2; 11 nucleotides agree with TRBD2. This CDR3 region has 16 residues. V dropped 5 bases and J dropped 6; count of bases not matched to a gene: 8. CDR1 and CDR2 from the germline V gene are MDHEN and SYDVKM. The CDR3 coding sequence is TGTGCCAGCAGTGTAGCTAGCGGGAGGCGGGCCGGGGAGCTGTTTTTT. Amino acids: CASSVASGRRAGELFF.

This clonotype was seen ten or more times. V usage is TRBV29-1 and J usage is TRBJ2-7, with 7 nucleotides matching TRBD2. Trimming took 5 bases from V and 5 from J; bases not matched to a gene: 9. CDR3 size: 13 residues. Germline CDR1 SQVTM, CDR2 ANQGSEA. CDR3 in amino acids: CSVLGEGLHEQYF. The DNA of the CDR3 is TGCAGCGTTCTGGGGGAGGGCCTGCACGAGCAGTACTTC.

This clonotype was counted once. The chain recombines TRBV5-1 with TRBJ2-2; TRBD2 is a possible D gene (5 bases). Germline values: CDR1 SGHRS, CDR2 YFSETQ. This CDR3 is built from 17 residues. The V and J ends lost 0 bases and 0 bases respectively, with 12 bases between them. As DNA, the CDR3 is TGCGCCAGCAGCTTGGGACGGGCGGGCGCGAACACCGGGGAGCTGTTTTTT. Encoded protein: CASSLGRAGANTGELFF.

A remark on this clonotype: The conserved phenylalanine or tryptophan is not found at the CDR3 terminus, so this likely reflects a read error. The limits of the CDR3 on the DNA are not certain, so only TCRdb's listed CDR3 is given. The chain employs TRBV12-3 or TRBV12-4 and TRBJ2-1; the table calls TRBD1, which could not be checked here. Ends included, the CDR3 has 13 residues. The CDR3 protein is CASGFRGSQGEFL.

This chain connects TRBV19 to TRBJ2-3, with 9 bases identical to TRBD2. Trimming cost V 6 bases and J 0 bases; bases outside gene matches: 7. Germline lookup yields CDR1 LNHDA and CDR2 SQIVND (reference sequence). The length of the CDR3 is 16 residues. Here the CDR3 reads CASRDLAGRSTDTQYF. The CDR3 nucleotides read TGTGCCAGTAGAGATCTAGCGGGACGTAGCACAGATACGCAGTATTTT.

Many counts were recorded for this clonotype. This chain uses TRBV9 with TRBJ2-2; maybe TRBD2 (6 bases). CDR1 and CDR2 from the germline V gene are SGDLS and YYNGEE. The CDR3 sequence is 15 residues long. The V and J ends lost 8 bases and 4 bases respectively, with 18 bases between them. The CDR3 region has the DNA TGTGCCAGGTCGGGGCGGGGAGCGGGCACCGGGGAGCTGTTTTTT. Translating it yields CARSGRGAGTGELFF.

This clonotype has at least ten counts. The V gene is TRBV28, the J gene TRBJ2-6; tentatively, D is TRBD2 (5 bases). Per the germline V gene, CDR1 is MDHEN and CDR2 is SYDVKM. The ends were cut back, 5 bases at V and 2 bases at J, with 13 bases in the middle. This CDR3 spans 16 amino acids. CDR3 sequence: CASSTRPGTGANVLTF. As DNA, the CDR3 is TGTGCCAGCAGTACTAGACCCGGCACTGGGGCCAACGTCCTGACTTTC.

This clonotype was found a few times. The J gene is TRBJ1-5, the V gene TRBV10-3, with 9 nucleotides matching TRBD1. The trim removed 10 bases at V and 4 bases at J, leaving 8 bases unmatched. The germline CDR1 and CDR2 sequences are ENHRY and SYGVKD. CDR3 size: 14 residues. This CDR3 is CATFPGQGNQPQHF. The CDR3, as DNA: TGTGCCACTTTTCCGGGACAGGGAAATCAGCCCCAGCATTTT.

This clonotype was detected many times. The chain employs TRBV7-2 and TRBJ1-5, with TRBD1 matching over 7 bases. The CDR3 contains 15 residues. Germline V gene lookup returns CDR1 SGHTA and CDR2 FQGNSA. V was pared by 6 bases and J by 2 bases, with 7 bases of the junction left unmatched. In DNA, the CDR3 is TGTGCCAGCAGTAAGCAGGGGGGAGGCAATCAGCCCCAGCATTTT. This encodes CASSKQGGGNQPQHF.